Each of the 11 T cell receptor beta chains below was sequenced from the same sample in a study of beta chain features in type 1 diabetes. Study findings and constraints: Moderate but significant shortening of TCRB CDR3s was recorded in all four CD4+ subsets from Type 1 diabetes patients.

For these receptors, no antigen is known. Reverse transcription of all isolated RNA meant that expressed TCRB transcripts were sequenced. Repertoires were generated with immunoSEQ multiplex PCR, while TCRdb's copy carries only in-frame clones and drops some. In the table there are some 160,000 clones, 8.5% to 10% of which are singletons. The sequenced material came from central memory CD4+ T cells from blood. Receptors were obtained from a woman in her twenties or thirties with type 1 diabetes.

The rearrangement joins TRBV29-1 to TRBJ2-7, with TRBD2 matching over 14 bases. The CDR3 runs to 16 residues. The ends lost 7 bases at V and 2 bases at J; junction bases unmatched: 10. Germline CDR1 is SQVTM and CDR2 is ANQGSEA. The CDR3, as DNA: TGCAGCGCCACATCCCTGACTAGCGGGAGGGCCTACGAGCAGTACTTC. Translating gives CSATSLTSGRAYEQYF.

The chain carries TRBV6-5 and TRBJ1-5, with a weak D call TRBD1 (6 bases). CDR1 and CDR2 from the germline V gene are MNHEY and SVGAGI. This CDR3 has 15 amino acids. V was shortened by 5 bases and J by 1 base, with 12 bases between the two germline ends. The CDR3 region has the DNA TGTGCCAGCAGTAGGCAGGGGCAGAGCAATCAGCCCCAGCATTTT. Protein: CASSRQGQSNQPQHF.

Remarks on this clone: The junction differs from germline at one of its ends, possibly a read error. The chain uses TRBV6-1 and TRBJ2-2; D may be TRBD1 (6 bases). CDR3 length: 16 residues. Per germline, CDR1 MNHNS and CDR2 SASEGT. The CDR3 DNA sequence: TGTGCCATCAGTGCTCAGGGGCCGTCGGTCACCGGGGAGCTGTTTTTT. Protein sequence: CAISAQGPSVTGELFF.

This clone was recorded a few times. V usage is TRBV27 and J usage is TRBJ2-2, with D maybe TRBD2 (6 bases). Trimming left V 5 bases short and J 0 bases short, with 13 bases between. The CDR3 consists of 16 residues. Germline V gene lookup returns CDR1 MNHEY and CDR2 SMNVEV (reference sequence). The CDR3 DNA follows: TGTGCCAGCAGTCGACTAGTAAACGCGAACACCGGGGAGCTGTTTTTT. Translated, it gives CASSRLVNANTGELFF.

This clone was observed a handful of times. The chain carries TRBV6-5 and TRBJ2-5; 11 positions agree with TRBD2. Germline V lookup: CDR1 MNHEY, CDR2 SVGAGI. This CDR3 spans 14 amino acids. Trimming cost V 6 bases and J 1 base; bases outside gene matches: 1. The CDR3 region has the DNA TGTGCCAGCAGCGGGACTAGCGGCCAAGAGACCCAGTACTTC. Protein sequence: CASSGTSGQETQYF.

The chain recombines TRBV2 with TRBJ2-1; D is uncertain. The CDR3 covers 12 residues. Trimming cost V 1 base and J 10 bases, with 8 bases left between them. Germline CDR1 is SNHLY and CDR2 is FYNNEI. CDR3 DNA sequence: TGTGCCAGCAGTGAAGACGAGAGGGAGCAGTTCTTC. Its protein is CASSEDEREQFF.

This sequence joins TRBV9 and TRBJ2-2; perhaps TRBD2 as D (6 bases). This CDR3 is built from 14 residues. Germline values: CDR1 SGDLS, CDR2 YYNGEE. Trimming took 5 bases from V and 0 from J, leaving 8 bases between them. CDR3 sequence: CASRGTPNTGELFF. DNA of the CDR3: TGTGCCAGCAGAGGGACTCCGAACACCGGGGAGCTGTTTTTT.

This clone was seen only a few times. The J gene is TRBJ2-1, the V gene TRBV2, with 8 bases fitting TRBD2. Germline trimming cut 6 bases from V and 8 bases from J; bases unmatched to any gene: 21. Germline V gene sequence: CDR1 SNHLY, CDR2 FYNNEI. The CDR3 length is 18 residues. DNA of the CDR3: TGTGCCAGCAGAGGGGCAGGCGCTAGCGGGCCCCCCACCCATGAGCAGTTCTTC. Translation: CASRGAGASGPPTHEQFF.

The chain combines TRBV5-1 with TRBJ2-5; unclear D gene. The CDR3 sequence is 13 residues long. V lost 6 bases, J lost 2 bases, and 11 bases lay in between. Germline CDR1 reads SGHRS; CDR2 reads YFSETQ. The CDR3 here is CASTLRRQETQYF. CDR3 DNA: TGCGCCAGCACCCTACGGAGACAAGAGACCCAGTACTTC.

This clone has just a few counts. CDR3 amino acids: CAIEQGPTDTQYF. CDR3 DNA: TGCGCCATCGAACAGGGACCTACAGATACGCAGTATTTT. The rearrangement joins TRBV23-1 to TRBJ2-3; D perhaps matches TRBD1 (6 bases). TRBV23-1 carries the ORF label, with uncertain function. Trimming cost V 10 bases and J 3 bases, with 14 bases left between them. This CDR3 region has 13 residues.

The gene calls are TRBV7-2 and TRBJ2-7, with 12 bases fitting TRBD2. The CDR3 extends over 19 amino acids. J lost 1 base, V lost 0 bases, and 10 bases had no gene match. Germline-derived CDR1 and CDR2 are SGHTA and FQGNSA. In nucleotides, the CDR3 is TGTGCCAGCAGCTTAGCCAAATGGGTGACTAGCGGGAGATCCTACGAGCAGTACTTC. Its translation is CASSLAKWVTSGRSYEQYF. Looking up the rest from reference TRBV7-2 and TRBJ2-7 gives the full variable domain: GAGVSQSPSNKVTEKGKDVELRCDPISGHTALYWYRQSLGQGLEFLIYFQGNSAPDKSGLPSDRFSAERTGGSVSTLTIQRTQQEDSAVYLCASSLAKWVTSGRSYEQYFGPGTRLTVT.